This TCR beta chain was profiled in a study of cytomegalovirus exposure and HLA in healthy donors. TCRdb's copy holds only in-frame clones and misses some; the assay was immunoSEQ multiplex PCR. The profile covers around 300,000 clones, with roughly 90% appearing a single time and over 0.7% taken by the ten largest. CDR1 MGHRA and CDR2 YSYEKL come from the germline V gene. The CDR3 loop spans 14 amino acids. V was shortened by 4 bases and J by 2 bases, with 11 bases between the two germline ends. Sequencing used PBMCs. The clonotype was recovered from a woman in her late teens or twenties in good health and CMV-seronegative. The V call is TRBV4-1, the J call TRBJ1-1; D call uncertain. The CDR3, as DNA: TGCGCCAGCAGCCGCGAGGGAGGTAACACTGAAGCTTTCTTT. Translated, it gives CASSREGGNTEAFF.